Following are 3 T cell receptor beta chains from one sample sequenced in a study of blood T cell repertoires in COVID-19. Libraries were prepared by immunoSEQ multiplex PCR; TCRdb keeps only in-frame clonotypes and omits some of them. Among under 250,000 clones listed, 60% to 85% were seen once. Material: peripheral blood. These receptors all stem from a woman in her sixties or seventies with acute or convalescent COVID-19.

This clone has just one count. This sequence joins TRBV3-1 (or the pseudogene TRBV3-2) and TRBJ2-2, with 7 bases that match TRBD2. This CDR3 region has 16 residues. CDR1 and CDR2 (germline): LGHDT, YNNKEL (reference sequence). V shed 3 bases, J shed 6 bases, and the junction held 10 bases outside the gene matches. This CDR3 is CASSHGGGNIAGELFF. The CDR3 bases are TGTGCCAGCAGCCATGGGGGGGGTAATATTGCCGGGGAGCTGTTTTTT.

This chain connects TRBV19 to TRBJ2-7, with D hard to call. V dropped 1 base and J dropped 1 base, with 20 bases sitting between them. Germline lookup yields CDR1 LNHDA and CDR2 SQIVND (reference sequence). This CDR3 comprises 18 residues. The CDR3 here is CASSIGVPWSSPSYEQYF. Written as DNA, the CDR3 is TGTGCCAGTAGTATAGGGGTCCCTTGGAGCTCACCGTCCTACGAGCAGTACTTC.

The V and J genes are TRBV28 and TRBJ1-2; a weak D match, TRBD1 (5 bases). The CDR3 is made up of 14 amino acids. The germline gives CDR1 MDHEN, CDR2 SYDVKM. Trimming pared 2 bases from V and 8 bases from J, leaving 15 bases between. DNA for the CDR3: TGTGCCAGCAGTTTACAGGGCTCGGAGATGGGCTACACCTTC. Encoded protein: CASSLQGSEMGYTF.